The entry below gives a single T cell receptor (beta chain) sequence along with its context. Its antigen is undetermined. Researchers ran the PCR with 60 Vbeta and 13 Jbeta primers. Only in-frame clones appear in the TCRdb table, and some are missing; sequencing was by immunoSEQ multiplex PCR. The sample gives approximately 180,000 clones, roughly 80% of which show up once; approximately 6.8% is in the top ten. Nominally healthy donors were sampled, though unrecorded immune exposures were likely. The data derive from a study of cytomegalovirus exposure and HLA in healthy donors. The CDR3 sequence is 15 residues long. V was clipped by 1 base and J by 8 bases; unmatched bases: 5. Germline CDR1 and CDR2: SEHNR and FQNEAQ (reference sequence). Study results and limitations: Cytomegalovirus-associated status was assigned to approximately 160 TCR beta chains. Fewer N-insertions than the approximately 700-donor mean were reportedly shown by an Asian-associated ancestry cluster in a later analysis. A cluster of highly shared sequence variants was likely a sequencing artifact.

The chain combines TRBV7-9 with TRBJ1-4, with 9 nucleotides matching TRBD1. The sequenced sample was PBMCs. This clonotype originated in a man younger than 40 in good health and CMV-seropositive. The CDR3 is CASSLVDRGAEKLFF. CDR3 coding DNA: TGTGCCAGCAGCTTAGTTGACAGGGGGGCCGAAAAACTGTTTTTT.